Presented here are 30 T cell receptor beta chains from one specimen sequenced in a study of cytomegalovirus exposure and HLA in healthy donors. The PCR contained 60 Vbeta and 13 Jbeta primers. The protocol was immunoSEQ multiplex PCR, while the TCRdb copy is restricted to in-frame clones and leaves out a portion. There are roughly 100,000 clones in the sample, with around 0.6% held by the top ten. Sequencing was done on a sample of PBMCs. These receptors originate from a man aged 50 to 60 in good health and CMV-seronegative.

The rearrangement links TRBV7-2 to TRBJ1-5; D might be TRBD1 (5 bases). The CDR3 spans 15 residues. Deletions cut 1 base from V and 5 bases from J, with 12 bases between. Germline CDR1 and CDR2: SGHTA and FQGNSA. CDR3: CASSLGDLWYQPQHF. The CDR3 coding sequence is TGTGCCAGCAGCTTAGGGGACTTGTGGTATCAGCCCCAGCATTTT.

The J gene is TRBJ1-3, the V gene TRBV5-1, with D hard to call. This CDR3 has 17 residues. V lost 0 bases and J 3 bases, leaving 16 bases between the germline ends. Germline CDR1 is SGHRS and CDR2 is YFSETQ. CDR3 nucleotides: TGCGCCAGCAGCTTGGTAGGTCTTGGGCAGGTTGGAAACACCATATATTTT. This translates into CASSLVGLGQVGNTIYF.

V and J are TRBV6-6 and TRBJ1-2; 9 nucleotides align to TRBD1. Per germline, CDR1 MNHNY and CDR2 SVGAGI (reference sequence). The CDR3 is 15 residues long. The junction had 8 bases not matched to a gene; V was cut back by 5 bases and J by 4 bases. This chain's CDR3 is CASSDQTGGGYGYTF. As DNA, the CDR3 is TGTGCCAGCAGTGACCAGACAGGGGGTGGCTATGGCTACACCTTC.

This chain joins TRBV5-6 and TRBJ1-5, with TRBD1 identical over 7 bases. The CDR3 runs to 14 residues. The germline CDR1 and CDR2 sequences are SGHDT and YYEEEE. V shed 2 bases and J 6 bases; nucleotides not matched to a gene: 5. The CDR3 here is CASSFNRGSQPQHF. Here the CDR3 DNA reads TGTGCCAGCAGCTTTAACAGGGGAAGTCAGCCCCAGCATTTT.

The V call is TRBV4-1, the J call TRBJ2-7; 7 bases fit TRBD1. CDR1 and CDR2 from the germline V gene are MGHRA and YSYEKL. This CDR3 region has 17 residues. Trimming removed 5 bases from V and 6 bases from J; junction bases left unmatched: 19. In DNA, the CDR3 is TGCGCCAGCAGCGGGGAAGTAGCCAGGGGGAAATTTGGCGAGCAGTACTTC. The encoded protein is CASSGEVARGKFGEQYF.

The genes are TRBV18 and TRBJ2-5; TRBD1 matches at 11 bases. Trimming removed 3 bases from V and 5 bases from J; junction bases left unmatched: 5. The CDR3 sequence is 15 residues long. Germline lookup yields CDR1 KGHSH and CDR2 LQKENI. CDR3 amino acids: CASSPDRGREETQYF. CDR3 sequence (DNA): TGTGCCAGCTCACCGGACAGGGGGCGCGAGGAGACCCAGTACTTC.

V and J are TRBV7-8 and TRBJ2-1, with a possible D match to TRBD2 (6 bases). V was cut by 5 bases and J by 3 bases, with 20 bases left in between. Germline V gene data show CDR1 as SGHVS and CDR2 as FQNEAQ. This CDR3 has 17 residues. The CDR3 DNA reads TGTGCCAGCAGCCCCGCGTGGGGGATGGGGGGCTACAATGAGCAGTTCTTC. Its protein is CASSPAWGMGGYNEQFF. The variable domain in full, completed from reference TRBV7-8 and TRBJ2-1, reads GAGVSQSPRYKVAKRGQDVALRCDPISGHVSLFWYQQALGQGPEFLTYFQNEAQLDKSGLPSDRFFAERPEGSVSTLKIQRTQQEDSAVYLCASSPAWGMGGYNEQFFGPGTRLTVL.

This rearrangement joins TRBV5-1 to TRBJ2-5; D is possibly TRBD2 (6 bases). From germline, CDR1 is SGHRS and CDR2 YFSETQ. This CDR3 comprises 11 residues. Trimming took off 6 bases at V and 3 bases at J, with 6 bases between the two ends. The CDR3 DNA reads TGCGCCAGCACGGGGGAAGAGACCCAGTACTTC. Translated, it gives CASTGEETQYF. Using reference TRBV5-1 and TRBJ2-5 for the parts outside the CDR3, the full variable domain is KAGVTQTPRYLIKTRGQQVTLSCSPISGHRSVSWYQQTPGQGLQFLFEYFSETQRNKGNFPGRFSGRQFSNSRSEMNVSTLELGDSALYLCASTGEETQYFGPGTRLLVL.

The rearrangement uses TRBV11-2 and TRBJ2-7; the match to TRBD2 covers 8 bases. CDR3 length equals 14 residues. The germline V gene has CDR1 SGHAT and CDR2 FQNNGV. The junction had 5 bases not matched to a gene; V was cut back by 1 base and J by 6 bases. The CDR3 nucleotides are TGTGCCAGCAGCTTAGGTGAACTAGCGGTCGAGCAGTACTTC. The encoded protein is CASSLGELAVEQYF.

The gene calls are TRBV15 and TRBJ2-2; D gene unclear. The CDR3 has 15 residues. Per germline, CDR1 LNHNV and CDR2 YYDKDF (reference sequence). The V end was cut by 1 base, the J end by 4 bases, with 10 bases between. The CDR3 nucleotides read TGTGCCACCAGCAGAGGGAGTCGTGGCACCGGGGAGCTGTTTTTT. The encoded protein is CATSRGSRGTGELFF.

The V call is TRBV30, the J call TRBJ2-3; 7 positions match TRBD2. CDR1 is GTSNPN and CDR2 is SVGIG in the germline V gene (reference sequence). The V and J ends lost 0 bases and 2 bases, in that order; junction bases with no gene match: 8. The CDR3 length is 16 residues. CDR3 loop: CAWSVTRRGFTDTQYF. The CDR3 nucleotides are TGTGCCTGGAGTGTAACTAGGCGGGGGTTCACAGATACGCAGTATTTT.

The chain's CDR3 is CASSSGQTLLYEQYF. CDR3 DNA: TGCGCCAGCAGCTCAGGACAGACACTACTCTACGAGCAGTACTTC. The J gene is TRBJ2-7, the V gene TRBV5-1, with D possibly matching TRBD1 (6 bases). Germline-derived CDR1 and CDR2 are SGHRS and YFSETQ. CDR3 length: 15 residues. Trimming left V 3 bases short and J 3 bases short, with 16 bases between.

The rearrangement links TRBV5-6 to TRBJ1-1; perhaps TRBD1 as D (6 bases). Per the germline V gene, CDR1 is SGHDT and CDR2 is YYEEEE. The CDR3 is 14 amino acids. Trimming cost V 2 bases and J 4 bases, with 12 bases left between them. CDR3 nucleotide sequence: TGTGCCAGCAGCTTCTCAGGGGTGGGCACTGAAGCTTTCTTT. Encoded protein: CASSFSGVGTEAFF.

The V and J genes are TRBV5-1 and TRBJ1-6; D is ambiguous. V was cut by 0 bases and J by 11 bases, with 9 bases left in between. CDR3 length: 13 amino acids. CDR1 and CDR2 (germline): SGHRS, YFSETQ. In DNA, the CDR3 is TGCGCCAGCAGCTTGGACCGTAGTCCACCCCTCCACTTT. Its protein product is CASSLDRSPPLHF.

The CDR3 sequence is CASSHRDSPLHF. The CDR3 DNA sequence: TGCGCCAGCAGCCACAGGGATTCACCCCTCCACTTT. The genes are TRBV5-1 and TRBJ1-6; D is perhaps TRBD1 (6 bases). Trimming left V 4 bases short and J 8 bases short, with 7 bases between. The CDR3 has 12 residues. Germline CDR1 and CDR2: SGHRS and YFSETQ.

V is TRBV7-8 and J is TRBJ2-1; possibly TRBD1 for D (5 bases). The CDR3 has 12 amino acids. Trimming pared 5 bases from V and 7 bases from J, leaving 9 bases between. The germline V gene encodes CDR1 SGHVS and CDR2 FQNEAQ. The CDR3 loop is CASSQKGNEQFF. The CDR3 DNA sequence: TGTGCCAGCAGCCAAAAGGGGAATGAGCAGTTCTTC.

This sequence joins TRBV27 and TRBJ1-5, with 12 positions matching TRBD1. Germline CDR1 and CDR2: MNHEY and SMNVEV (reference sequence). The CDR3 extends over 15 amino acids. V shed 8 bases and J 5 bases; nucleotides not matched to a gene: 7. The CDR3 coding sequence is TGTGCCAGCCGAACCGGGACAGGGGGCGATCAGCCCCAGCATTTT. Translating gives CASRTGTGGDQPQHF.

The chain uses TRBV6-5 and TRBJ1-1, with 8 bases identical to TRBD1. Germline CDR1 and CDR2: MNHEY and SVGAGI. V was pared by 2 bases and J by 4 bases, with 3 bases of the junction left unmatched. This CDR3 region has 14 residues. The CDR3 sequence: CASSYDDRGTEAFF. Written as DNA, the CDR3 is TGTGCCAGCAGTTACGACGACAGGGGCACTGAAGCTTTCTTT.

Remarks on this clone: The same CDR3 can be traced to other DNA sequences in this sample. This rearrangement joins TRBV29-1 to TRBJ2-3; D remains ambiguous. The CDR3 extends over 12 amino acids. Germline CDR1 reads SQVTM; CDR2 reads ANQGSEA. V was trimmed by 3 bases and J by 6 bases, leaving 10 bases between them. CDR3 coding DNA: TGCAGCGTTGATAGCAGCTGGGATACGCAGTATTTT. This translates into CSVDSSWDTQYF.

This chain uses TRBV19 with TRBJ2-2; 7 bases line up with TRBD2. The germline V gene has CDR1 LNHDA and CDR2 SQIVND (reference sequence). The CDR3 covers 14 residues. J was trimmed by 1 base and V by 5 bases; bases with no gene match: 1. The CDR3 bases are TGTGCCAGTAGTTTAGCGGGGAACACCGGGGAGCTGTTTTTT. It specifies CASSLAGNTGELFF.

The chain joins TRBV5-8 to TRBJ2-1, with a weak D call TRBD2 (6 bases). V lost 6 bases to trimming and J lost 5 bases, with 18 bases between them. CDR1 and CDR2 (germline): SGHTS, YDEGEE. This CDR3 has 15 amino acids. CDR3 in amino acids: CASTWGTPGHNEQFF. DNA for the CDR3: TGTGCCAGCACCTGGGGGACTCCTGGGCACAATGAGCAGTTCTTC.

V usage is TRBV27 and J usage is TRBJ1-5, with D maybe TRBD1 (6 bases). With 9 bases removed from V and 6 bases from J, the gap between germline ends came to 12 bases. This CDR3 spans 12 amino acids. CDR1 is MNHEY and CDR2 is SMNVEV in the germline V gene (reference sequence). CDR3 DNA sequence: TGTGCCAGGCCACAGGGAACTCAGCCCCAGCATTTT. This sequence encodes CARPQGTQPQHF.

The chain employs TRBV2 and TRBJ1-5; perhaps TRBD1 as D (6 bases). The CDR3 covers 17 residues. Germline V lookup: CDR1 SNHLY, CDR2 FYNNEI. V was clipped by 5 bases and J by 7 bases, with 24 bases between them. CDR3 nucleotide sequence: TGTGCCAGCAGTAATACCCCAAACGCAGGGGCTAGCCAGCCCCAGCATTTT. The encoded protein is CASSNTPNAGASQPQHF.

This chain joins TRBV19 and TRBJ2-7; 7 nucleotides match TRBD2. The CDR3 is 15 residues long. V shed 4 bases, J shed 5 bases, and the junction held 11 bases outside the gene matches. CDR1 LNHDA and CDR2 SQIVND come from the germline V gene (reference sequence). This CDR3 is CASSTQGLVPHEQYF. CDR3 nucleotides: TGTGCCAGTAGTACCCAAGGACTAGTACCACACGAGCAGTACTTC.

V is TRBV7-9 and J is TRBJ1-1, with a weak D call TRBD1 (5 bases). CDR1 and CDR2 (germline): SEHNR, FQNEAQ (reference sequence). The length of the CDR3 is 16 residues. Trimming removed 4 bases at V and 3 bases at J, with 18 bases between. The CDR3 region is CASSSDWGVLDTEAFF. The CDR3 nucleotides are TGTGCCAGCAGCTCAGACTGGGGCGTATTGGACACTGAAGCTTTCTTT.

The chain couples TRBV4-3 to TRBJ2-5, with 9 bases matching TRBD2. CDR1 is LGHNA and CDR2 is YSLEER in the germline V gene. V gave up 3 bases and J gave up 5 bases; unmatched junction bases: 7. The CDR3 consists of 15 residues. The CDR3 DNA reads TGCGCCAGCAGCCACCTAGCGGGGTCCCAGGAGACCCAGTACTTC. Translated, it gives CASSHLAGSQETQYF.

This chain connects TRBV10-3 to TRBJ2-2; D ambiguous. V was clipped by 6 bases and J by 4 bases, with 12 bases between them. This CDR3 has 14 residues. From germline, CDR1 is ENHRY and CDR2 SYGVKD. CDR3 in DNA: TGTGCCATCAGCAGAAGTACTACCACCGGGGAGCTGTTTTTT. Translation gives CAISRSTTTGELFF.

Written as DNA, the CDR3 is TGTGCCAGCAGTTTATTGCCAAGGGGGAATGGCTACACCTTC. Translating it yields CASSLLPRGNGYTF. The rearrangement links TRBV27 to TRBJ1-2; D possibly corresponds to TRBD1 (6 bases). From germline, CDR1 is MNHEY and CDR2 SMNVEV (reference sequence). The CDR3 totals 14 residues. V gave up 1 base and J gave up 6 bases, with 12 bases separating them.

The chain links TRBV18 to TRBJ1-2, with D hard to call. The CDR3 runs 15 residues. V was clipped by 3 bases and J by 6 bases, with 17 bases between them. Germline V gives CDR1 KGHSH, CDR2 LQKENI. CDR3 residues: CASSPSSDIRDGYTF. CDR3 nucleotide sequence: TGTGCCAGCTCACCCTCTTCAGACATTCGAGATGGCTACACCTTC. The whole variable domain, remainder taken from reference TRBV18 and TRBJ1-2, is NAGVMQNPRHLVRRRGQEARLRCSPMKGHSHVYWYRQLPEEGLKFMVYLQKENIIDESGMPKERFSAEFPKEGPSILRIQQVVRGDSAAYFCASSPSSDIRDGYTFGSGTRLTVV.

The gene calls are TRBV19 and TRBJ2-2; weak D call: TRBD1 (6 bases). This CDR3 is 14 amino acids long. The V gene's germline CDR1 is LNHDA and CDR2 SQIVND (reference sequence). Trimming removed 7 bases from V and 5 bases from J, with 14 bases in between. The DNA for the CDR3 is TGTGCCAGTACTCCAGCAAGGGGGACCGGGGAGCTGTTTTTT. It translates to CASTPARGTGELFF.